This passage covers 7 T cell receptor beta chains from one sample sequenced in a study of human T cells and chemical hapten exposure. A single record per CDR3 protein comes from TCRdb applying MiXCR to the RACE reads. The sample gives 120,000 or so distinct CDR3 sequences, 13% of which show up once; 2.8% is in the top ten. The time point here: pre-sensitization, week 0. Regarding treatment: therapeutic diphenylcyclopropenone sensitization with weekly scalp DPC. Specimen: whole blood, collected in connection with sensitization to the hapten diphenylcyclopropenone (DPC). The receptors originated from a woman aged 18-35 years with alopecia areata. Some clones in this sample may be carry-over from other donors' samples.

The V and J genes are TRBV4-3 and TRBJ2-3; no definite D call. Germline CDR1 LGHNA, CDR2 YSLEER. The CDR3 runs to 13 residues. The V and J ends lost 3 bases and 11 bases respectively, with 15 bases between them. For the CDR3, the DNA is TGCGCCAGCAGCCAGGAACCTAGGACCGGGCAGTATTTT. Encoded protein: CASSQEPRTGQYF.

This clonotype has a count of ten or more. The rearrangement links TRBV7-8 to TRBJ2-1; D is ambiguous. The CDR3 has 16 amino acids. V lost 4 bases, J lost 3 bases, and 16 bases lay in between. Germline values: CDR1 SGHVS, CDR2 FQNEAQ. CDR3 in DNA: TGTGCCAGCAGCTCTTCTGAAGGTCCACACTACAATGAGCAGTTCTTC. Protein product: CASSSSEGPHYNEQFF.

Only a few counts were recorded for this clonotype. The chain links TRBV6-2 or TRBV6-3 to TRBJ2-7, with 8 bases lining up with TRBD2. Germline V CDR1 and CDR2: MNHEY, SVGEGT. Losses at the gene ends were 2 bases for V and 1 base for J; bases not matched to a gene: 7. The CDR3 runs to 16 residues. The CDR3 region has the DNA TGTGCCAGCAGTTACAGAGCGGGGGAAGCATCCTACGAGCAGTACTTC. Translating gives CASSYRAGEASYEQYF.

In its sample, this clonotype was seen a few times. CDR3 coding DNA: TGCGCCAGCAGCCAAATTCCGGGACACGACTACGAGCAGTACTTC. As protein: CASSQIPGHDYEQYF. The V and J genes are TRBV4-3 and TRBJ2-7, with D possibly matching TRBD1 (6 bases). This CDR3 is 15 amino acids long. In germline, CDR1 is LGHNA, CDR2 YSLEER. Trimming left V 2 bases short and J 3 bases short, with 14 bases between.

This clonotype was seen a few times. The CDR3: CSASREAKPNYGYTF. The CDR3 region has the DNA TGCAGTGCTAGTAGGGAGGCAAAACCGAACTATGGCTACACCTTC. The chain employs TRBV20-1 and TRBJ1-2; D not certain. This CDR3 contains 15 residues. Germline V gene sequence: CDR1 DFQATT, CDR2 SNEGSKA (reference sequence). V dropped 3 bases and J dropped 2 bases, with 16 bases sitting between them.

The V gene is TRBV7-9, the J gene TRBJ1-1; possible D gene TRBD1, 5 bases. The germline V gene has CDR1 SEHNR and CDR2 FQNEAQ (reference sequence). This CDR3 contains 19 residues. The ends were cut back, 0 bases at V and 0 bases at J, with 20 bases in the middle. CDR3 nucleotide sequence: TGTGCCAGCAGCTTAGCTAGGAGTCGGGACGTCAGTATGAACACTGAAGCTTTCTTT. Protein sequence: CASSLARSRDVSMNTEAFF.

V gene TRBV19 combines with J gene TRBJ2-1; 9 bases fit TRBD1. Germline CDR1 LNHDA, CDR2 SQIVND (reference sequence). This CDR3 has 14 amino acids. V lost 5 bases, J lost 6 bases, and 5 bases stayed unmatched. In DNA form, the CDR3 reads TGTGCCAGTAGTTCACAGGGGGCGGGCAATGAGCAGTTCTTC. Its translation: CASSSQGAGNEQFF.